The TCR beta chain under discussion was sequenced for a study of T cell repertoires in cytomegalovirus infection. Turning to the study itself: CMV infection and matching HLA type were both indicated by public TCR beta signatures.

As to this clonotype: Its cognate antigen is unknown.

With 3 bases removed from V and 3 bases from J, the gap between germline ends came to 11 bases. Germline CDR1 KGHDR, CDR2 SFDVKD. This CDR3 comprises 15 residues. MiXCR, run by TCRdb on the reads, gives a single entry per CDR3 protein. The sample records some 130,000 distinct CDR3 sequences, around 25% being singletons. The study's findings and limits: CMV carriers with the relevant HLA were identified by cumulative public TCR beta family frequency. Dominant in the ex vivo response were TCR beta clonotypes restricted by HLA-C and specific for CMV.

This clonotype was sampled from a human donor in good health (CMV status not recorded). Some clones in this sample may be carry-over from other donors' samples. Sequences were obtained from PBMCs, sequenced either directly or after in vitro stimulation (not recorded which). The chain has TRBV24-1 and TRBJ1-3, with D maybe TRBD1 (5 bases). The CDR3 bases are TGTGCCACCAGTGATGGGGGGGATCATGGAAACACCATATATTTT. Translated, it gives CATSDGGDHGNTIYF.